Following are 30 T cell receptor beta chains from one sample sequenced in a study of T cells after yellow fever vaccination (dated by TCRdb to the late 2010s). Library method: 5' RACE. The sequencer was an Illumina NovaSeq 6000. Through fastp at Q25 and MiXCR, TCRdb rebuilt clones from the public reads, retaining in-frame beta chains. Each CDR3 protein appears once, grouped with its most common genes and DNA. A total of some 120,000 distinct CDR3 sequences appear in this sample, 13% to 15% of them only once. The ten largest clonotypes hold roughly 44% of the sample. The meaning of the sample's treatment or condition label: live attenuated yellow fever vaccine strain. Sequencing was performed on CD8+ T cells sorted from PBMCs, taken 5 days after the yellow fever booster vaccination. The origin of the receptors is a young man who received the YFV17D yellow fever vaccine.

The J gene is TRBJ1-6, the V gene TRBV25-1, with 7 bases identical to TRBD1. Per the germline V gene, CDR1 is MGHDK and CDR2 is SYGVNS. The ends lost 2 bases at V and 9 bases at J; junction bases unmatched: 4. The length of the CDR3 is 14 residues. In DNA, the CDR3 is TGTGCCAGCAGTGAAACAGGGGCGGCTTCACCCCTCCACTTT. Protein: CASSETGAASPLHF.

This clonotype was seen ten or more times. The chain is built from TRBV11-2 and TRBJ2-7, with a tentative D call TRBD2 (6 bases). CDR1 and CDR2 (germline): SGHAT, FQNNGV. The CDR3 is 14 amino acids. Trimming stripped 1 base from V and 0 bases from J, with 7 bases between. CDR3 coding DNA: TGTGCCAGCAGCTTAGCGGGGGACTCCTACGAGCAGTACGTC. It codes for CASSLAGDSYEQYV.

This clonotype was seen a handful of times. This chain uses TRBV13 with TRBJ2-3; possible D gene TRBD2, 5 bases. This CDR3 region has 16 residues. Germline CDR1 and CDR2: PRHDT and FYEKMQ (reference sequence). Trimming removed 5 bases from V and 4 bases from J, with 19 bases in between. The CDR3 coding sequence is TGTGCCAGCAGCCTTGGACTCCTTCGCATACCAGATACGCAGTATTTT. The encoded protein is CASSLGLLRIPDTQYF.

This clonotype was seen repeatedly, ten times or more. This rearrangement joins TRBV6-6 to TRBJ2-2, with 8 positions matching TRBD2. Germline V lookup: CDR1 MNHNY, CDR2 SVGAGI (reference sequence). V dropped 6 bases and J dropped 1; count of bases not matched to a gene: 7. The CDR3 length is 16 residues. In DNA, the CDR3 is TGTGCCAGCAGCCCCCCGGGGGGGCGGAACACCGGGGAGCTGTTTTTT. Translating gives CASSPPGGRNTGELFF.

This clonotype was recorded a few times. V usage is TRBV9 and J usage is TRBJ2-5; TRBD1 might be the D (5 bases). CDR1 is SGDLS and CDR2 is YYNGEE in the germline V gene. Deletions cut 3 bases from V and 7 bases from J, with 19 bases between. CDR3 length equals 15 residues. CDR3 DNA: TGTGCCAGCAGCGGCTTATCAGGGCCACTTGGGACCCAGTACTTC. The encoded protein is CASSGLSGPLGTQYF.

V usage is TRBV7-9 and J usage is TRBJ1-1, with D perhaps matching TRBD1 (5 bases). Germline CDR1 reads SEHNR; CDR2 reads FQNEAQ (reference sequence). The CDR3 spans 13 residues. Trimming removed 6 bases at V and 3 bases at J, with 11 bases between. CDR3 amino acids: CASRTPGYTEAFF. The CDR3 bases are TGTGCCAGCAGGACCCCAGGGTACACTGAAGCTTTCTTT.

In DNA form, the CDR3 reads TGCGCCAGCAGCTTATCCGGGGACCGGGACTTTTACTACAATGAGCAGTTCTTC. It codes for CASSLSGDRDFYYNEQFF. The chain employs TRBV5-1 and TRBJ2-1; perhaps TRBD2 as D (6 bases). The CDR3 loop spans 18 amino acids. V was cut by 2 bases and J by 3 bases, with 21 bases left in between. Germline V gene data show CDR1 as SGHRS and CDR2 as YFSETQ.

This clonotype was observed a few times. This chain uses TRBV27 with TRBJ1-2; no clear D. CDR3 length equals 15 residues. Between the trimmed V and J ends, which lost 3 bases and 4 bases, there was a span of 15 bases. Germline V gene sequence: CDR1 MNHEY, CDR2 SMNVEV (reference sequence). The CDR3 sequence is CASSFLRDMPYGYTF. CDR3 in DNA: TGTGCCAGCAGTTTTCTAAGAGACATGCCCTATGGCTACACCTTC.

The CDR3 protein is CASRRTGSQETQYF. The CDR3 DNA reads TGTGCCAGCAGAAGGACAGGATCCCAAGAGACCCAGTACTTC. This rearrangement joins TRBV27 to TRBJ2-5; 7 bases match TRBD1. The germline V gene has CDR1 MNHEY and CDR2 SMNVEV (reference sequence). The V segment lost 6 bases and the J segment 1 base; nucleotides outside the gene matches: 5. The CDR3 runs to 14 residues.

V and J are TRBV27 and TRBJ2-3, with TRBD2 matching over 7 bases. The V segment lost 5 bases and the J segment 4 bases; nucleotides outside the gene matches: 12. This CDR3 has 16 amino acids. The germline V gene has CDR1 MNHEY and CDR2 SMNVEV (reference sequence). DNA of the CDR3: TGTGCCAGCAGTCTTACCCTCGGGACTATCCCAGATACGCAGTATTTT. This codes for CASSLTLGTIPDTQYF.

This clonotype was recorded a few times. The V call is TRBV2, the J call TRBJ2-1; a weak D match, TRBD2 (5 bases). Germline assignment: CDR1 SNHLY and CDR2 FYNNEI. Trimming cost V 3 bases and J 2 bases, with 14 bases left between them. There are 16 residues in the CDR3. CDR3 region: CASSDRPGRTYNEQFF. CDR3 DNA sequence: TGTGCCAGCAGTGATCGGCCGGGGAGAACCTACAATGAGCAGTTCTTC.

The rearrangement links TRBV20-1 to TRBJ2-1; maybe TRBD2 (5 bases). Trimming removed 5 bases at V and 0 bases at J, with 11 bases between. This CDR3 spans 14 amino acids. Per germline, CDR1 DFQATT and CDR2 SNEGSKA (reference sequence). CDR3 region: CSAERVSSYNEQFF. The CDR3 DNA is TGCAGTGCTGAGAGGGTGAGCTCCTACAATGAGCAGTTCTTC.

This clonotype was picked up a small number of times. This chain links TRBV12-3 or TRBV12-4 with TRBJ2-4, with TRBD1 identical over 9 bases. With 2 bases clipped from V and 6 bases from J, the junction kept 14 bases outside the gene matches. The CDR3 is made up of 18 amino acids. The CDR3 sequence: CASSLWGSADRGGNIQYF. CDR3 sequence (DNA): TGTGCCAGCAGTTTATGGGGGAGTGCGGACAGGGGAGGAAACATTCAGTACTTC.

The genes are TRBV6-5 and TRBJ2-7; possibly TRBD1 or TRBD2 for D (6 bases each). Germline lookup yields CDR1 MNHEY and CDR2 SVGAGI. The CDR3 has 16 residues. Trimming pared 0 bases from V and 1 base from J, leaving 13 bases between. The CDR3 DNA is TGTGCCAGCAGTTACTCCCCTAGGGGGGCGTCCTACGAGCAGTACTTC. This gives the protein CASSYSPRGASYEQYF.

This clonotype appeared a few times. The rearrangement joins TRBV4-3 to TRBJ1-5; 7 nucleotides agree with TRBD1. V lost 4 bases to trimming and J lost 4 bases; unmatched junction nucleotides: 7. Germline CDR1 reads LGHNA; CDR2 reads YSLEER. This CDR3 spans 15 amino acids. Here the CDR3 reads CASSPGGQLNQPQHF. The CDR3 DNA reads as TGCGCCAGCAGCCCCGGGGGACAGCTAAATCAGCCCCAGCATTTT.

This clonotype has more than one count but fewer than ten. The rearrangement joins TRBV25-1 to TRBJ2-5; the match to TRBD2 covers 8 bases. Germline CDR1 reads MGHDK; CDR2 reads SYGVNS. With 1 base clipped from V and 5 bases from J, the junction kept 9 bases outside the gene matches. The CDR3 extends over 16 amino acids. The CDR3: CASSELTGGDWETQYF. In nucleotides, the CDR3 is TGTGCCAGCAGTGAATTGACGGGGGGGGATTGGGAGACCCAGTACTTC.

This clonotype was seen at least ten times. CDR3 in amino acids: CASSLALAYNEQFF. The DNA for the CDR3 is TGTGCCAGCAGCTTAGCACTAGCTTACAATGAGCAGTTCTTC. V gene TRBV7-6 combines with J gene TRBJ2-1, with D perhaps matching TRBD2 (6 bases). With 0 bases removed from V and 4 bases from J, the gap between germline ends came to 7 bases. Germline CDR1 reads SGHVS; CDR2 reads FNYEAQ. CDR3 length: 14 residues.

This clonotype has a handful of counts. Because it lacks the conserved phenylalanine or tryptophan at the end, this CDR3 is likely a read error. The limits of the CDR3 on the DNA are not certain, so only TCRdb's listed CDR3 is given. The J gene is TRBJ2-1, the V gene TRBV7-9; TRBD1, the table's D call, was not compared with the DNA. Termini included, the CDR3 measures 12 amino acids. CDR1 SEHNR and CDR2 FQNEAQ come from the germline V gene (reference sequence). This CDR3 reads CASSLAPHPVLR.

The V gene is TRBV29-1, the J gene TRBJ1-2; D remains unclear. V was clipped by 6 bases and J by 4 bases, with 12 bases between them. The CDR3 length is 12 residues. Germline CDR1 reads SQVTM; CDR2 reads ANQGSEA. The CDR3 nucleotides read TGCAGCGTGATAATGGCCCCCTATGGCTACACCTTC. It yields the protein CSVIMAPYGYTF.

The chain joins TRBV12-3 or TRBV12-4 to TRBJ2-4; perhaps TRBD1 as D (5 bases). Trimming left V 6 bases short and J 2 bases short, with 8 bases between. This CDR3 comprises 13 residues. The CDR3 sequence is CASSDSTKNIQYF. The CDR3 DNA reads TGTGCCAGCAGCGACAGTACCAAAAACATTCAGTACTTC.

This clonotype turned up a few times. The V gene is TRBV7-6, the J gene TRBJ2-1; D possibly corresponds to TRBD2 (5 bases). The CDR3 loop spans 14 amino acids. Trimming shortened V by 0 bases and J by 7 bases, and 10 bases separated the two germline ends. Germline lookup yields CDR1 SGHVS and CDR2 FNYEAQ. The CDR3 here is CASSLASSWNEQFF. In DNA form, the CDR3 reads TGTGCCAGCAGCTTAGCGTCTAGCTGGAATGAGCAGTTCTTC.

This rearrangement joins TRBV4-1 to TRBJ2-7; D unclear. Germline V gene lookup returns CDR1 MGHRA and CDR2 YSYEKL. With 0 bases removed from V and 0 bases from J, the gap between germline ends came to 3 bases. The CDR3 has 13 residues. The CDR3 DNA reads TGCGCCAGCAGCCAAGACACCTCCTACGAGCAGTACGTC. This sequence encodes CASSQDTSYEQYV.

In this sample, this clonotype turned up a few times. The rearrangement joins TRBV2 to TRBJ1-1; D unclear. Germline V gives CDR1 SNHLY, CDR2 FYNNEI. This CDR3 spans 17 amino acids. Trimming cost V 6 bases and J 4 bases, with 24 bases left between them. CDR3 sequence reads: CASRSEPGPPRGTEAFF. CDR3 sequence (DNA): TGTGCCAGCAGATCAGAGCCGGGCCCCCCGCGCGGCACTGAAGCTTTCTTT.

This sequence joins TRBV19 and TRBJ2-3; the D call may be TRBD1 or TRBD2 (5 bases each). V shed 1 base and J shed 8 bases, with 10 bases lying between them. The CDR3 runs to 13 residues. Germline V CDR1 and CDR2: LNHDA, SQIVND (reference sequence). The CDR3 here is CASSIVEGRTQYF. The CDR3 DNA reads TGTGCCAGTAGTATAGTAGAGGGGCGTACGCAGTATTTT.

This clonotype was recorded a few times. The V and J genes are TRBV5-5 and TRBJ1-2; weak D call: TRBD1 (5 bases). CDR3 length: 15 amino acids. Trimming stripped 0 bases from V and 4 bases from J, with 13 bases between. Germline CDR1 reads SGHKS; CDR2 reads YYEKEE (reference sequence). CDR3 DNA sequence: TGTGCCAGCAGCTTGGTCCAGGGCCGTGGCTATGGCTACACCTTC. Its translation is CASSLVQGRGYGYTF.

This clonotype was found a few times. In DNA, the CDR3 is TGTGCCAGCAGCCAAACGGGAGACATCGCGAACACCGGGGAGCTGTTTTTT. It specifies CASSQTGDIANTGELFF. The V gene is TRBV3-1, the J gene TRBJ2-2; possibly TRBD2 for D (6 bases). V was cut by 2 bases and J by 0 bases, with 13 bases left in between. The CDR3 spans 17 residues. The germline CDR1 and CDR2 sequences are LGHDT and YNNKEL (reference sequence).

This chain links TRBV28 with TRBJ2-1; the D is unclear. Germline V gene sequence: CDR1 MDHEN, CDR2 SYDVKM. Trimming stripped 8 bases from V and 6 bases from J, with 23 bases between. The CDR3 is 16 residues long. CDR3 residues: CASGRYSEHIFNEQFF. In nucleotides, the CDR3 is TGTGCCAGCGGCCGATACTCCGAGCATATTTTCAATGAGCAGTTCTTC. Filled out from reference TRBV28 and TRBJ2-1, the complete variable domain reads DVKVTQSSRYLVKRTGEKVFLECVQDMDHENMFWYRQDPGLGLRLIYFSYDVKMKEKGDIPEGYSVSREKKERFSLILESASTNQTSMYLCASGRYSEHIFNEQFFGPGTRLTVL.

A few counts support this clonotype. The V gene is TRBV24-1, the J gene TRBJ2-6, with D hard to call. Trimming took 0 bases from V and 1 from J, leaving 6 bases between them. The germline V gene encodes CDR1 KGHDR and CDR2 SFDVKD. There are 16 residues in the CDR3. CDR3 coding DNA: TGTGCCACCAGTGATTTGGGGTCTTCTGGGGCCAACGTCCTGACTTTC. Translating gives CATSDLGSSGANVLTF.

This clonotype was picked up a small number of times. The gene calls are TRBV4-3 and TRBJ2-3; D might be TRBD1 or TRBD2, each matching 5 bases. Germline CDR1 LGHNA, CDR2 YSLEER. The CDR3 totals 17 residues. The V and J ends lost 1 base and 0 bases respectively, with 14 bases between them. CDR3 in DNA: TGCGCCAGCAGCCAAGGTCTGAGGGGTACTAGCACAGATACGCAGTATTTT. Translated, it gives CASSQGLRGTSTDTQYF.

This clonotype was detected many times. The gene calls are TRBV11-2 and TRBJ2-1, with D tentatively TRBD1 or TRBD2 (5 bases each). Germline CDR1 SGHAT, CDR2 FQNNGV. V was pared by 5 bases and J by 9 bases, with 20 bases between. The CDR3 consists of 15 residues. CDR3 loop: CASSTSHFGASEQFF. The CDR3 DNA is TGTGCCAGCAGCACATCCCACTTCGGGGCGAGTGAGCAGTTCTTC.